This passage covers 4 T cell receptor beta chains from one sample sequenced in a study of T cell changes during pregnancy in multiple sclerosis. Clones were read by immunoSEQ multiplex PCR, and TCRdb kept only the in-frame ones, dropping some. Of almost 50,000 clones listed, nearly 95% are singletons. The sequences come from peripheral blood, collected after pregnancy. Receptors were obtained from a female donor with multiple sclerosis, enrolled in a pregnancy study.

The V and J genes are TRBV6-4 and TRBJ1-2; D gene uncertain. V lost 0 bases to trimming and J lost 8 bases, with 10 bases between them. The germline V gene encodes CDR1 MRHNA and CDR2 SNTAGT. The CDR3 runs 13 residues. The CDR3, as DNA: TGTGCCAGCAGTGACTCTGGGTTGCGGGGCTACACCTTC. It translates to CASSDSGLRGYTF.

The V call is TRBV7-3, the J call TRBJ1-1; D remains unclear. The length of the CDR3 is 14 residues. The germline V gene has CDR1 SGHTA and CDR2 FQGTGA. Trimming pared 5 bases from V and 4 bases from J, leaving 14 bases between. The CDR3 DNA reads as TGTGCCAGCAGCCCCCATGGGAGGACCACTGAAGCTTTCTTT. Amino acids: CASSPHGRTTEAFF.

The chain uses TRBV9 and TRBJ1-6; D remains unclear. The CDR3 is 14 residues long. Looked up from germline, CDR1 is SGDLS and CDR2 is YYNGEE. V shed 3 bases and J shed 10 bases, with 14 bases lying between them. CDR3 nucleotides: TGTGCCAGCAGCGAAGCGACCCCGGGATCACCCCTCCACTTT. Translated: CASSEATPGSPLHF.

This clone showed up just once. The rearrangement joins TRBV2 to TRBJ2-1, with D possibly TRBD2 on 6 matching bases. The CDR3 runs to 15 residues. The germline V gene has CDR1 SNHLY and CDR2 FYNNEI. V lost 6 bases to trimming and J lost 6 bases, with 18 bases between them. The CDR3 region has the DNA TGTGCCAGCAGCCCACCCGATGGACTACTCAATGAGCAGTTCTTC. Amino acid sequence: CASSPPDGLLNEQFF.